Here is one T cell receptor beta chain with its context. The table came from immunoSEQ multiplex PCR; TCRdb's copy has only in-frame clones and leaves some out. The table records 290,000 or so clones, more than 75% of them present only once. The V segment lost 5 bases and the J segment 4 bases; nucleotides outside the gene matches: 10. CDR1 and CDR2 from the germline V gene are LGHDT and YNNKEL (reference sequence). CDR3 length equals 18 residues. This entry comes from a study of Ad26.COV2.S vaccination and SARS-CoV-2 variants. For the study at large: Dosing was one shot or two shots 56 days apart.

Treatment noted: over 15 received Ad26.COV2.S at low or high dose, single or two shots; 5 received placebo; per-sample allocation not given. Sampling happened 63 days after the first vaccine or placebo injection. An 18-55-year-old adult in Boston served as donor. As its vector, the vaccine had Ad26, which expressed Wuhan-strain SARS-CoV-2 spike. The TCR sequence derives from a person between 18 and 65 years old who received the Ad26.COV2.S COVID-19 vaccine or a placebo. The V call is TRBV3-1 (or the pseudogene TRBV3-2), the J call TRBJ2-1, with 14 bases aligning to TRBD2. The starting material was peripheral blood, obtained in a trial of Ad26.COV2.S vaccine versus placebo. CDR3 DNA: TGTGCCAGCAGCAAGGGACTAGCGGGGGCCGTTGGGTACAATGAGCAGTTCTTC. Translation: CASSKGLAGAVGYNEQFF.